This T cell receptor beta chain is from a study of blood T cell repertoires in COVID-19. About the study: In each case, the material was cDNA or gDNA derived from T cells, B-cell-depleted T cells, or PBMCs.

Only in-frame clones appear in the TCRdb table, and some are missing; sequencing was by immunoSEQ multiplex PCR. The sample records hundreds of thousands of clones, about nine tenths being singletons. Germline-derived CDR1 and CDR2 are GTSNPN and SVGIG (reference sequence). With 0 bases removed from V and 10 bases from J, the gap between germline ends came to 9 bases. The CDR3 is 11 residues long. The sample was PBMCs or T cells enriched from blood (not recorded which). The sequence was obtained from a man aged 35 to 55 who had recovered from COVID-19. The chain combines TRBV30 with TRBJ1-1; TRBD1 might be the D (6 bases). CDR3 coding DNA: TGTGCCTGGAGTGTAGGGGGAAGAGCTTTCTTT. Translated, it gives CAWSVGGRAFF. The full variable domain, its missing parts supplied by reference TRBV30 and TRBJ1-1, is SQTIHQWPATLVQPVGSPLSLECTVEGTSNPNLYWYRQAAGRGLQLLFYSVGIGQISSEVPQNLSASRPQDRQFILSSKKLLLSDSGFYLCAWSVGGRAFFGQGTRLTVV.